A single sample gave rise to the 7 T cell receptor beta chains below, sequenced in a study of identical twins' blood T cells. TCRdb passed the 5' RACE reads through MiXCR, listing each CDR3 protein once. The sample includes around 380,000 distinct CDR3 sequences, approximately 30% of them seen just once. Material: PBMCs. Receptor source: a woman aged 18-49 years in good health.

As regards this clonotype: A much more abundant neighbour one base away suggests this may be a read error. J is TRBJ2-7 and V is TRBV6-5; 10 bases align to TRBD1. The CDR3 runs to 16 residues. Germline CDR1 MNHEY, CDR2 SVGAGI. The trim removed 8 bases at V and 2 bases at J, leaving 12 bases unmatched. The CDR3 coding sequence is TGTGCCAGCGGTTCCACCCCTGGACAGGGGGCCTACGAGCAGTACTTC. Amino acids: CASGSTPGQGAYEQYF.

The J gene is TRBJ2-1, the V gene TRBV4-2; D perhaps matches TRBD2 (6 bases). V was trimmed by 2 bases and J by 12 bases, leaving 11 bases between them. CDR1 LGHNA and CDR2 YNFKEQ come from the germline V gene. The CDR3 runs to 12 residues. CDR3 in amino acids: CASSQLAGRQFF. In DNA form, the CDR3 reads TGTGCCAGCAGCCAACTTGCGGGGAGGCAGTTCTTC.

The V gene is TRBV3-1, the J gene TRBJ1-1; D is undetermined. Germline loops: CDR1 LGHDT, CDR2 YNNKEL (reference sequence). This CDR3 is 14 amino acids long. V was pared by 0 bases and J by 2 bases, with 7 bases between. Here the CDR3 DNA reads TGTGCCAGCAGCCAAGATGGATATAACACTGAAGCTTTCTTT. Encoded protein: CASSQDGYNTEAFF.

This chain links TRBV12-3 or TRBV12-4 with TRBJ1-1; no firm D call. Trimming shortened V by 7 bases and J by 6 bases, and 15 bases separated the two germline ends. CDR3 length: 13 residues. Here the CDR3 DNA reads TGTGCCAGCACCCGTTGGGAAAACGCTGAAGCTTTCTTT. Translated: CASTRWENAEAFF.

The chain has TRBV5-6 and TRBJ1-5; D remains ambiguous. The germline V gene encodes CDR1 SGHDT and CDR2 YYEEEE. This CDR3 spans 13 amino acids. The V and J ends lost 4 bases and 7 bases respectively, with 12 bases between them. The CDR3 bases are TGTGCCAGCAGCCCGGGCCCCGTCCAGCCCCAGCATTTT. Translating it yields CASSPGPVQPQHF. Together with reference TRBV5-6 and TRBJ1-5, the CDR3 gives the full variable domain: DAGVTQSPTHLIKTRGQQVTLRCSPKSGHDTVSWYQQALGQGPQFIFQYYEEEERQRGNFPDRFSGHQFPNYSSELNVNALLLGDSALYLCASSPGPVQPQHFGDGTRLSIL.

The chain combines TRBV9 with TRBJ2-2, with D tentatively TRBD2 (5 bases). The V and J ends lost 0 bases and 4 bases respectively, with 10 bases between them. From germline, CDR1 is SGDLS and CDR2 YYNGEE. This CDR3 region has 15 residues. In DNA form, the CDR3 reads TGTGCCAGCAGCGTAGGGGCGGGTCCCACCGGGGAGCTGTTTTTT. Its translation: CASSVGAGPTGELFF. Full variable domain (remainder filled in from reference TRBV9 and TRBJ2-2): DSGVTQTPKHLITATGQRVTLRCSPRSGDLSVYWYQQSLDQGLQFLIQYYNGEERAKGNILERFSAQQFPDLHSELNLSSLELGDSALYFCASSVGAGPTGELFFGEGSRLTVL.

This chain uses TRBV7-9 with TRBJ1-4, with a weak D call TRBD1 (6 bases). The CDR3 length is 15 residues. The germline CDR1 and CDR2 sequences are SEHNR and FQNEAQ (reference sequence). Trimming cost V 0 bases and J 5 bases, with 10 bases left between them. The CDR3 loop reads CASSLAGGKNEKLFF. DNA for the CDR3: TGTGCCAGCAGCTTAGCGGGGGGCAAGAATGAAAAACTGTTTTTT.